This T cell receptor (beta chain) was sequenced for a study of control samples from healthy donors and cancer patients. The method was immunoSEQ multiplex PCR; TCRdb's version includes in-frame clones alone and lacks a portion of them. Of about 110,000 clones in the sample, approximately 88% were seen once. This receptor was taken from a woman in her fifties or sixties with lung cancer. Sample: PBMCs.

In nucleotides, the CDR3 is TGTGCCAGCAGCGTAGCACAGACCCCGTATGGCTACACCTTC. Its translation is CASSVAQTPYGYTF. The rearrangement links TRBV9 to TRBJ1-2; D is undetermined. V lost 0 bases to trimming and J lost 5 bases, with 11 bases between them. Germline assignment: CDR1 SGDLS and CDR2 YYNGEE. The CDR3 loop spans 14 amino acids.